A selection of T cell receptor beta chains follows, all from one sample in a study of Graves' ophthalmopathy and Graves' hyperthyroidism. One entry per CDR3 protein, called by TCRdb with MiXCR from the multiplex PCR reads. The sample shows more than 1,000,000 distinct CDR3 sequences, less than 45% of them seen only once. The specimen sequenced was peripheral blood or thyroid tissue (not recorded which). The receptor source for this set is an adult man with Graves' hyperthyroidism. CDR3s include the opening cysteine and the closing phenylalanine or tryptophan. A D gene is named only where the DNA matches it firmly. Some rows have no size entry. The others give once, few or many, or a class for an expanded clone.

d_call	v_call	j_call	clone_size	cdr3_aa	cdr3_nt
-	TRBV12-3/TRBV12-4	TRBJ1-4	-	CASSLDNPRRGEKLFF	TGTGCCAGCAGTTTAGACAATCCCCGAAGGGGGGAAAAACTGTTTTTT
-	TRBV20-1	TRBJ1-5	-	CSAVLAGEIWGQHF	TGCAGTGCCGTACTAGCGGGGGAAATCTGGGGCCAACATTTT
-	TRBV29-1	TRBJ1-4	-	CSVAFKNTEKLFF	TGCAGCGTTGCGTTTAAGAACACTGAAAAACTGTTTTTT
-	TRBV4-2	TRBJ1-2	-	CASSQAVSDNYGYTF	TGTGCCAGCAGCCAAGCGGTTTCGGATAACTATGGCTACACCTTC
-	TRBV7-9	TRBJ1-1	many	CASSLDWTGNTEAFF	TGTGCCAGCAGCTTAGACTGGACGGGGAACACTGAAGCTTTCTTT
-	TRBV25-1	TRBJ2-1	few	CASSELNEQFF	TGTGCCAGCAGTGAGCTCAATGAGCAGTTCTTC
-	TRBV7-9	TRBJ2-5	many	CASSLALGQETQYF	TGTGCCAGCAGCTTAGCGCTAGGCCAAGAGACCCAGTACTTC
TRBD1	TRBV6-5	TRBJ2-7	few	CASSRRDRGIYEQYF	TGTGCCAGCAGCCGACGGGACAGGGGTATATACGAGCAGTACTTC
TRBD2	TRBV9	TRBJ2-5	few	CASSPSRAGGRAGETQYF	TGTGCCAGCAGCCCCTCGCGGGCCGGCGGGAGAGCTGGAGAGACCCAGTACTTC
TRBD1	TRBV19	TRBJ2-7	once	CATETGTGTYEQYF	TGTGCCACCGAGACCGGGACAGGAACCTACGAGCAGTACTTC
-	TRBV7-9	TRBJ2-7	few	CASSDTGGGNRGNEQYF	TGTGCCAGCAGCGACACCGGGGGGGGCAACAGGGGAAACGAGCAGTACTTC
-	TRBV11-2	TRBJ2-5	many	CASSSGAETQYF	TGTGCCAGCAGCTCAGGGGCAGAGACCCAGTACTTC
-	TRBV20-1	TRBJ2-7	few	CSGTRVGDFRYEQYF	TGCAGTGGAACCCGGGTTGGGGACTTCAGATACGAGCAGTACTTC
TRBD1	TRBV29-1	TRBJ2-7	-	CSRQGNEQYF	TGCAGCAGACAGGGGAACGAGCAGTACTTC
-	TRBV25-1	TRBJ1-2	many	CASRQGAGYTF	TGTGCCAGCAGGCAGGGAGCTGGCTACACCTTC
-	TRBV20-1	TRBJ2-7	-	CSARILNEQYF	TGCAGTGCTAGAATCCTGAACGAGCAGTACTTC
-	TRBV5-4	TRBJ1-2	-	CASSYTTGPRSGYTF	TGTGCCAGCAGCTATACCACCGGGCCGCGAAGTGGCTACACCTTC
-	TRBV15	TRBJ2-5	-	CATVHRGNQETQYF	TGTGCCACCGTTCATAGGGGCAACCAAGAGACCCAGTACTTC
-	TRBV7-2	TRBJ2-7	-	CASSLVRASYEQYF	TGTGCCAGCAGCTTAGTTCGGGCCTCCTACGAGCAGTACTTC
TRBD2	TRBV7-2	TRBJ2-2	-	CASSSILAGGLRTGELFF	TGTGCCAGCAGCTCGATACTAGCGGGGGGACTGCGCACCGGGGAGCTGTTTTTT
-	TRBV7-2	TRBJ2-7	-	CASTLTPRTREQYF	TGTGCCAGCACCCTAACCCCCAGGACCCGCGAGCAGTACTTC
-	TRBV4-3	TRBJ1-4	-	CASSQEAGDEKLFF	TGCGCCAGCAGCCAAGAGGCAGGGGATGAAAAACTGTTTTTT
-	TRBV2	TRBJ2-2	once	CASREATGELFF	TGTGCCAGCAGGGAGGCCACCGGGGAGCTGTTTTTT
TRBD1	TRBV6-5	TRBJ1-4	-	CASSYDADRANEKLFF	TGTGCCAGCAGTTACGATGCGGACAGGGCTAATGAAAAACTGTTTTTT
-	TRBV14	TRBJ2-7	few	CASSQPGTVSYEQYF	TGTGCCAGCAGCCAACCCGGGACGGTTTCCTACGAGCAGTACTTC
-	TRBV7-9	TRBJ1-5	-	CASSKTGNDQPQHF	TGTGCCAGCAGCAAGACAGGAAACGATCAGCCCCAGCATTTT
-	TRBV11-2	TRBJ2-5	few	CASSPHPRSQETQYF	TGTGCCAGCAGCCCCCACCCTAGGAGTCAAGAGACCCAGTACTTC
-	TRBV2	TRBJ1-6	many	CASSVTENFSPLHF	TGTGCCAGCAGTGTCACGGAGAATTTTTCACCCCTCCACTTT
-	TRBV9	TRBJ2-7	-	CASSVEPDFYEQYF	TGTGCCAGCAGCGTAGAACCAGATTTCTACGAGCAGTACTTC
TRBD1	TRBV9	TRBJ1-4	many	CASNPGTGDEKLFF	TGTGCCAGCAATCCCGGGACAGGGGACGAAAAACTGTTTTTT
TRBD1	TRBV7-9	TRBJ1-5	many	CASSRDRNQPQHF	TGTGCCAGCAGCCGGGACAGGAATCAGCCCCAGCATTTT
-	TRBV7-2	TRBJ2-7	-	CASSVGTRTQNYEQYF	TGTGCCAGCAGTGTAGGAACGCGGACACAGAACTACGAGCAGTACTTC
TRBD1	TRBV29-1	TRBJ1-1	few	CSASRDRTVAFF	TGCAGTGCTAGTAGGGACAGGACTGTTGCTTTCTTT
-	TRBV19	TRBJ1-2	-	CASSTTGTVNYGYTF	TGTGCCAGTAGTACAACCGGGACGGTAAACTATGGCTACACCTTC
-	TRBV15	TRBJ1-2	many	CATSRNREHNYGYTF	TGTGCCACCAGCAGGAACCGGGAACACAACTATGGCTACACCTTC
-	TRBV19	TRBJ1-2	many	CASQQGTNYGYTF	TGTGCCAGCCAACAGGGAACTAACTATGGCTACACCTTC
TRBD2	TRBV19	TRBJ2-7	many	CASRRLADSSYEQYF	TGTGCCAGTAGACGACTAGCGGATTCTTCCTACGAGCAGTACTTC
TRBD2	TRBV20-1	TRBJ2-7	many	CSASSGTSSYEQYF	TGCAGTGCTAGTAGCGGGACGAGCTCCTACGAGCAGTACTTC
TRBD2	TRBV7-7	TRBJ2-5	-	CASTSGGGRETQYF	TGTGCCAGCACTAGCGGGGGAGGTCGAGAGACCCAGTACTTC
-	TRBV12-3/TRBV12-4	TRBJ1-1	many	CASSLGTLTPPNTEAFF	TGTGCCAGCAGTTTAGGGACACTGACACCCCCGAACACTGAAGCTTTCTTT
-	TRBV6-1	TRBJ1-5	-	CASSVGRGYVPQHF	TGTGCCAGCAGTGTGGGCAGGGGATACGTGCCCCAGCATTTT
-	TRBV2	TRBJ1-2	many	CASSGGVLGGYTF	TGTGCCAGCAGTGGGGGGGTACTCGGAGGCTACACCTTC
TRBD1	TRBV7-8	TRBJ1-2	-	CASRSGTGGYGYTF	TGTGCCAGCAGGTCTGGGACAGGGGGCTATGGCTACACCTTC
-	TRBV5-5	TRBJ2-6	many	CASSLYGSGANVLTF	TGTGCCAGCAGCTTGTACGGGTCTGGGGCCAACGTCCTGACTTTC
-	TRBV2	TRBJ2-7	-	CASNSVDLTYEQYF	TGTGCCAGCAATTCTGTAGACTTAACCTACGAGCAGTACTTC
-	TRBV12-3/TRBV12-4	TRBJ2-7	few	CASSPPAIPYEQYF	TGTGCCAGCAGTCCCCCGGCTATTCCCTACGAGCAGTACTTC
TRBD1	TRBV4-3	TRBJ2-7	-	CASSQTTGGSYEQYF	TGCGCCAGCAGCCAAACGACAGGGGGTTCCTACGAGCAGTACTTC
-	TRBV9	TRBJ1-5	-	CASSLGPGSGGETQHF	TGTGCCAGCAGCTTAGGACCGGGTAGCGGAGGGGAGACCCAGCATTTT
-	TRBV14	TRBJ2-2	many	CASSEGPTGELFF	TGTGCCAGCAGCGAAGGGCCCACCGGGGAGCTGTTTTTT
-	TRBV10-3	TRBJ1-5	-	CASEGGGQPQHF	TGTGCTTCCGAGGGGGGAGGTCAGCCCCAGCATTTT
-	TRBV9	TRBJ1-1	once	CASSPDWTPGWTEAFF	TGTGCCAGCAGTCCCGATTGGACCCCCGGCTGGACTGAAGCTTTCTTT
-	TRBV24-1	TRBJ1-2	-	CATSGGRTNYGYTF	TGTGCCACCAGTGGGGGCCGGACTAACTATGGCTACACCTTC